A single sample gave rise to the 9 T cell receptor beta chains below, sequenced in a study of CD8 T cells in ankylosing spondylitis. TCRdb analysed the 5' RACE reads with MiXCR anew, one entry per CDR3 protein. The sample shows 380,000 or so distinct CDR3 sequences, approximately 22% of them seen only once. Specimen: blood, either unsorted or a sorted T cell fraction (not recorded which). These receptors were obtained from a male donor with ankylosing spondylitis or in good health (not recorded which).

There are a few counts of this clonotype. This chain joins TRBV29-1 and TRBJ1-3; 11 positions agree with TRBD1. The CDR3 length is 17 residues. Unmatched junction bases numbered 7, after V lost 2 bases and J lost 1 base. Germline V gives CDR1 SQVTM, CDR2 ANQGSEA. The chain's CDR3 is CSVENFGQGASGNTIYF. Written as DNA, the CDR3 is TGCAGCGTTGAAAATTTTGGACAGGGGGCTTCTGGAAACACCATATATTTT.

The chain uses TRBV19 and TRBJ2-3; 9 bases match TRBD2. CDR3 size: 16 residues. V trimming: 3 bases; J trimming: 4 bases; junction bases outside the gene matches: 8. CDR1 and CDR2 from the germline V gene are LNHDA and SQIVND (reference sequence). The CDR3 is CASSIVPAGGADTQYF. The CDR3 DNA sequence: TGTGCCAGTAGTATTGTCCCAGCGGGGGGAGCAGATACGCAGTATTTT.

This clonotype was seen only a few times. The chain joins TRBV15 to TRBJ2-7; a possible D gene is TRBD2 (5 bases). In germline, CDR1 is LNHNV, CDR2 YYDKDF (reference sequence). V lost 1 base to trimming and J lost 3 bases, with 7 bases between them. CDR3 size: 13 residues. CDR3 region: CATSRVRGYEQYF. As DNA, the CDR3 is TGTGCCACCAGCAGAGTTCGGGGCTACGAGCAGTACTTC. Looking up the rest from reference TRBV15 and TRBJ2-7 gives the full variable domain: DAMVIQNPRYQVTQFGKPVTLSCSQTLNHNVMYWYQQKSSQAPKLLFHYYDKDFNNEADTPDNFQSRRPNTSFCFLDIRSPGLGDTAMYLCATSRVRGYEQYFGPGTRLTVT.

The rearrangement uses TRBV4-2 and TRBJ2-5; TRBD2 might be the D (5 bases). This CDR3 comprises 13 residues. V was clipped by 1 base and J by 5 bases, with 8 bases between them. Germline V lookup: CDR1 LGHNA, CDR2 YNFKEQ. The chain's CDR3 is CASSQVAWETQYF. The CDR3 DNA reads as TGTGCCAGCAGCCAAGTAGCGTGGGAGACCCAGTACTTC.

This clonotype was seen more than once but under ten times. J is TRBJ2-2 and V is TRBV27, with D uncertain. Trimming shortened V by 3 bases and J by 1 base, and 6 bases separated the two germline ends. The CDR3 covers 14 residues. CDR1 is MNHEY, CDR2 SMNVEV, per germline (reference sequence). CDR3 DNA: TGTGCCAGCAGTTTTAATCTGAACACCGGGGAGCTGTTTTTT. It encodes CASSFNLNTGELFF.

This clonotype was observed once. This chain links TRBV30 with TRBJ2-7, with a weak D call TRBD2 (5 bases). The germline V gene encodes CDR1 GTSNPN and CDR2 SVGIG (reference sequence). V was shortened by 2 bases and J by 2 bases, with 7 bases between the two germline ends. The CDR3 is 12 residues long. CDR3 coding DNA: TGTGCCTGGAGTCCCGGGACCTACGAGCAGTACTTC. Amino acids: CAWSPGTYEQYF.

The CDR3 nucleotides are TGTGCCAGCAGCCTGTTCGGGGGGACTAATGAAAAACTGTTTTTT. Amino acids: CASSLFGGTNEKLFF. The gene calls are TRBV11-2 and TRBJ1-4; D perhaps matches TRBD1 (5 bases). This CDR3 comprises 15 residues. The V gene's germline CDR1 is SGHAT and CDR2 FQNNGV. Between the trimmed V and J ends, which lost 5 bases and 2 bases, there was a span of 12 bases.

The rearrangement links TRBV11-3 to TRBJ2-3; TRBD2 is a possible D gene (5 bases). Trimming shortened V by 3 bases and J by 3 bases, and 10 bases separated the two germline ends. CDR1 and CDR2 (germline): SGHNT, YENEEA. There are 14 residues in the CDR3. The CDR3 sequence is CASSFGPGTDTQYF. In DNA form, the CDR3 reads TGTGCCAGCAGCTTCGGTCCGGGGACAGATACGCAGTATTTT.

This clonotype was observed a handful of times. The chain combines TRBV18 with TRBJ2-7; possibly TRBD1 for D (6 bases). Between the trimmed V and J ends, which lost 2 bases and 3 bases, there was a span of 14 bases. This CDR3 is 15 amino acids long. CDR1 is KGHSH and CDR2 is LQKENI in the germline V gene. The CDR3 here is CASSPRDTMGYEQYF. The CDR3 nucleotides are TGTGCCAGCTCACCAAGGGACACAATGGGCTACGAGCAGTACTTC. The variable domain in full, with the rest retrieved from reference TRBV18 and TRBJ2-7, is NAGVMQNPRHLVRRRGQEARLRCSPMKGHSHVYWYRQLPEEGLKFMVYLQKENIIDESGMPKERFSAEFPKEGPSILRIQQVVRGDSAAYFCASSPRDTMGYEQYFGPGTRLTVT.